This T cell receptor beta chain was profiled in a study of shared clonotypes between healthy human individuals. In the case of this clone: Its antigen is not known.

The study, taken as a whole, reports: Memory subsets had estimated richness that was generally smaller than that of naive subsets. Lower generation probabilities were found for non-shared clonotypes than for those shared by all four donors.

The material for each subset, its genomic DNA, was split evenly across several immunoSEQ plates. Assay: immunoSEQ multiplex PCR; the TCRdb copy retains only in-frame clones and omits some. This table holds 1.5 million to 2.5 million clones, approximately 94% found once. This CDR3 is built from 17 residues. V gave up 0 bases and J gave up 3 bases, with 14 bases separating them. Per the germline V gene, CDR1 is LNHNV and CDR2 is YYDKDF (reference sequence). The naive CD8 fraction comprised CD45RO-negative cells positively selected for CCR7 and excluded terminally differentiated effector memory CD45RA+ cells.

Material for sequencing was naive CD8+ T cells sorted from blood. The V and J genes are TRBV15 and TRBJ2-2; D uncertain. The receptor was isolated from a man between 18 and 35 years old in good health. CDR3 nucleotides: TGTGCCACCAGCAGAGATCGAGGCGACCGTTACACCGGGGAGCTGTTTTTT. It encodes CATSRDRGDRYTGELFF.